A single sample gave rise to the 19 T cell receptor beta chains below, sequenced in a study of human T cells and chemical hapten exposure. TCRdb passed the RACE reads through MiXCR, listing each CDR3 protein once. The sample comprises around 74,000 distinct CDR3 sequences, about 31% of which are singletons, and roughly 9.8% rests with the top ten. The sample's time point: patch test 1, 2 weeks after DPC sensitization. Treatment in this sample: therapeutic diphenylcyclopropenone sensitization with weekly scalp DPC. The sample in question was whole blood, obtained in connection with sensitization to the hapten diphenylcyclopropenone (DPC). Receptors were obtained from a man aged 40-55 years with alopecia areata. Some clones in this sample may be carry-over from other donors' samples.

The chain uses TRBV27 and TRBJ2-3, with 7 positions matching TRBD1. The V segment lost 1 base and the J segment 2 bases; nucleotides outside the gene matches: 3. The CDR3 contains 15 residues. Per the germline V gene, CDR1 is MNHEY and CDR2 is SMNVEV (reference sequence). The CDR3 DNA sequence: TGTGCCAGCAGTTTATTGGGGACAGCCACAGATACGCAGTATTTT. Protein sequence: CASSLLGTATDTQYF.

CDR3 protein: CASRKMGGWGSYEQYF. CDR3 coding DNA: TGTGCCAGCAGGAAAATGGGCGGGTGGGGCTCCTACGAGCAGTACTTC. The chain is built from TRBV6-5 and TRBJ2-7; maybe TRBD2 (5 bases). The CDR3 totals 16 residues. The V and J ends lost 6 bases and 0 bases respectively, with 18 bases between them. Germline CDR1 reads MNHEY; CDR2 reads SVGAGI.

This clonotype was counted between two and nine times. J is TRBJ2-7 and V is TRBV27; 8 bases match TRBD2. V lost 5 bases to trimming and J lost 4 bases; unmatched junction nucleotides: 7. Germline V gene data show CDR1 as MNHEY and CDR2 as SMNVEV (reference sequence). The CDR3 spans 14 residues. CDR3 in DNA: TGTGCCAGCAGTCCAAGGACTAGCCGGTACGAGCAGTACTTC. It is translated as CASSPRTSRYEQYF.

The chain is built from TRBV12-3 or TRBV12-4 and TRBJ1-4, with TRBD1 matching 7 bases. Trimming took 3 bases from V and 10 from J; bases not matched to a gene: 8. This CDR3 is built from 14 residues. In nucleotides, the CDR3 is TGTGCCAGCAGTTTGACAGGGAGGACGGGAAAACTGTTTTTT. Amino acids: CASSLTGRTGKLFF.

The V and J genes are TRBV4-2 and TRBJ1-5, with D maybe TRBD1 (6 bases). CDR3 length: 15 residues. V was pared by 0 bases and J by 5 bases, with 11 bases between. Germline loops: CDR1 LGHNA, CDR2 YNFKEQ. CDR3 sequence reads: CASSQDGQGHQPQHF. CDR3 coding DNA: TGTGCCAGCAGCCAAGATGGGCAGGGGCATCAGCCCCAGCATTTT.

This chain links TRBV11-2 with TRBJ2-3, with TRBD1 identical over 8 bases. The CDR3 is 15 residues long. Germline CDR1 reads SGHAT; CDR2 reads FQNNGV. The J segment lost 2 bases and the V segment lost 3 bases, leaving 4 bases of the junction unmatched. Here the CDR3 DNA reads TGTGCCAGCAGCTTCTTCCAGGGGGCCACAGATACGCAGTATTTT. This codes for CASSFFQGATDTQYF.

The chain couples TRBV6-5 to TRBJ1-6, with 8 bases identical to TRBD1. The CDR3 is made up of 14 amino acids. CDR1 MNHEY and CDR2 SVGAGI come from the germline V gene. With 5 bases clipped from V and 9 bases from J, the junction kept 6 bases outside the gene matches. CDR3 DNA sequence: TGTGCCAGCAGTGGGGCCAGGGGGCGTTCACCCCTCCACTTT. This sequence encodes CASSGARGRSPLHF.

The V and J genes are TRBV27 and TRBJ2-4; no reliable D call. Trimming shortened V by 7 bases and J by 5 bases, and 3 bases separated the two germline ends. Per germline, CDR1 MNHEY and CDR2 SMNVEV (reference sequence). The CDR3 spans 10 residues. CDR3 residues: CASKENIQYF. As DNA, the CDR3 is TGTGCCAGCAAGGAAAACATTCAGTACTTC.

The V call is TRBV28, the J call TRBJ1-1, with 9 bases matching TRBD1. V lost 6 bases to trimming and J lost 3 bases; unmatched junction nucleotides: 5. The length of the CDR3 is 14 residues. Germline V lookup: CDR1 MDHEN, CDR2 SYDVKM. The CDR3 sequence is CASSPGQGHTEAFF. The DNA for the CDR3 is TGTGCCAGCAGCCCCGGACAGGGGCACACTGAAGCTTTCTTT.

This clonotype showed up just a few times. J is TRBJ2-4 and V is TRBV12-3 or TRBV12-4, with no clear D. V lost 6 bases and J lost 0, with 12 bases in between. The CDR3 loop spans 15 amino acids. The CDR3 loop reads CASSPHGPAKNIQYF. The CDR3 DNA reads as TGTGCCAGCAGCCCCCATGGGCCAGCCAAAAACATTCAGTACTTC.

The CDR3 reads CSARDSGGAGAFF. CDR3 nucleotide sequence: TGCAGTGCTAGAGATAGTGGGGGAGCTGGGGCTTTCTTT. The chain employs TRBV20-1 and TRBJ1-1, with a weak D call TRBD1 (5 bases). V dropped 0 bases and J dropped 11 bases, with 16 bases sitting between them. Germline loops: CDR1 DFQATT, CDR2 SNEGSKA (reference sequence). CDR3 length equals 13 residues.

A note on this clonotype: One end of the junction does not line up with germline, which may come from a read error. The chain combines TRBV7-2 with TRBJ1-6; D might be TRBD1 (6 bases). Germline loops: CDR1 SGHTA, CDR2 FQGNSA. The CDR3 runs 15 residues. The CDR3 reads CASSFVGGKDSPLNF. Here the CDR3 DNA reads TGTGCCAGCAGCTTTGTCGGGGGCAAAGATTCACCCCTCAACTTT. Full variable domain (remainder filled in from reference TRBV7-2 and TRBJ1-6): GAGVSQSPSNKVTEKGKDVELRCDPISGHTALYWYRQSLGQGLEFLIYFQGNSAPDKSGLPSDRFSAERTGGSVSTLTIQRTQQEDSAVYLCASSFVGGKDSPLNFGNGTRLTVT.

This clonotype was recorded a few times. The chain employs TRBV6-2 or TRBV6-3 and TRBJ1-1, with D possibly TRBD1 on 5 matching bases. The germline V gene has CDR1 MNHEY and CDR2 SVGEGT. Trimming cost V 4 bases and J 2 bases, with 14 bases left between them. This CDR3 contains 15 residues. The CDR3 nucleotides read TGTGCCAGCAGTTGGCCGGGGCAGGCAAACACTGAAGCTTTCTTT. Protein product: CASSWPGQANTEAFF.

The V gene is TRBV6-6, the J gene TRBJ2-7; 8 nucleotides align to TRBD1. V trimming: 6 bases; J trimming: 4 bases; junction bases outside the gene matches: 8. This CDR3 has 14 amino acids. The germline CDR1 and CDR2 sequences are MNHNY and SVGAGI (reference sequence). CDR3 amino acids: CASSPGQGQYEQYF. CDR3 coding DNA: TGTGCCAGCAGCCCCGGACAGGGACAATACGAGCAGTACTTC.

The genes are TRBV30 and TRBJ2-3; D not resolved. Germline V gene data show CDR1 as GTSNPN and CDR2 as SVGIG (reference sequence). The germline V and J ends were trimmed by 2 bases and 2 bases, with 2 bases remaining between them. The CDR3 has 11 amino acids. CDR3 region: CAWSITDTQYF. The DNA of the CDR3 is TGTGCCTGGAGTATCACAGATACGCAGTATTTT.

The rearrangement uses TRBV7-9 and TRBJ2-3, with D maybe TRBD2 (6 bases). Trimming stripped 5 bases from V and 4 bases from J, with 16 bases between. The CDR3 runs 15 residues. The germline V gene encodes CDR1 SEHNR and CDR2 FQNEAQ (reference sequence). The CDR3 DNA sequence: TGTGCCAGCAGCCCACTCGGGGCTAGCGCAGATACGCAGTATTTT. This translates into CASSPLGASADTQYF.

This clonotype ranks as large (0.1 to 1%). The chain carries TRBV6-5 and TRBJ2-3; weak D call: TRBD2 (6 bases). The CDR3 totals 16 residues. Trimming took off 4 bases at V and 0 bases at J, with 14 bases between the two ends. Germline V gives CDR1 MNHEY, CDR2 SVGAGI. The CDR3 sequence: CASSSRTKLSTDTQYF. In nucleotides, the CDR3 is TGTGCCAGCAGTTCCAGGACTAAACTCAGCACAGATACGCAGTATTTT.

This clonotype was counted only a few times. The genes are TRBV11-2 and TRBJ2-7; perhaps TRBD1 as D (5 bases). The germline gives CDR1 SGHAT, CDR2 FQNNGV. The ends were cut back, 3 bases at V and 9 bases at J, with 12 bases in the middle. This CDR3 comprises 12 residues. This CDR3 is CASSLQGWGQYF. The CDR3 DNA is TGTGCCAGCAGCTTGCAGGGTTGGGGGCAGTACTTC.

The chain is built from TRBV4-1 and TRBJ2-1, with 10 bases aligning to TRBD2. From germline, CDR1 is MGHRA and CDR2 YSYEKL. V lost 1 base to trimming and J lost 12 bases; unmatched junction nucleotides: 12. CDR3 length: 16 amino acids. CDR3 residues: CASSQVLAGAGWGQFF. The CDR3 DNA sequence: TGCGCCAGCAGCCAAGTCCTAGCGGGAGCGGGCTGGGGGCAGTTCTTC.